This paragraph reports one TCR beta chain. Its antigen is unknown. Germline is not matched at one junction end, which may reflect a read error. These data are taken from a study of cytomegalovirus exposure and HLA in healthy donors. CDR1 LNHDA and CDR2 SQIVND come from the germline V gene (reference sequence). This CDR3 has 13 residues. The PCR ran on 60 Vbeta and 13 Jbeta primers. The method was immunoSEQ multiplex PCR; TCRdb's version includes in-frame clones alone and lacks a portion of them. The sample has over 85,000 clones; 75% to 80% are singletons. Overall study findings and caveats: Sequencing likely generated an artifact that appeared as a cluster of highly shared sequence variants. Follow-up analysis later connected one missense variant in DCLRE1C with trimming of TCR beta V- and J-genes.

The source is a woman aged 25 to 39 in good health and CMV-seronegative. V usage is TRBV19 and J usage is TRBJ1-1; 9 nucleotides line up with TRBD1. Material for sequencing was PBMCs. CDR3 sequence reads: CASRGTGNAEAFF. The CDR3 region has the DNA TGTGCCAGTAGGGGGACAGGGAACGCTGAAGCTTTCTTT.